This entry features one T cell receptor (beta chain) sequence. Antigen: not known. Splitting the CD4+ cells yielded a CD45RA+ naive subset and a CD45RA-negative memory subset. Trimming took 4 bases from V and 7 from J; bases not matched to a gene: 6. This CDR3 is 14 amino acids long. The germline V gene encodes CDR1 LNHDA and CDR2 SQIVND (reference sequence). Evenly divided among several immunoSEQ plates was the genomic DNA of each subset. Assay: immunoSEQ multiplex PCR; the TCRdb copy retains only in-frame clones and omits some. The repertoire consists of over a million clones, with approximately 96% occurring once and the leading ten covering about 1.2%. The record originates from a study of shared clonotypes between healthy human individuals. Findings of the study overall: Read depth was anticipated to influence clonotype sharing among donors.

Sequenced input: naive CD4+ T cells sorted from blood. Subset: CD45RA+ positively selected. The receptor was derived from a man aged 30-40 years in good health. The J gene is TRBJ1-5, the V gene TRBV19; 8 bases are shared with TRBD1. The CDR3 region is CASSNRQGSQPQHF. CDR3 coding DNA: TGTGCCAGTAGTAATCGACAGGGGAGCCAGCCCCAGCATTTT.